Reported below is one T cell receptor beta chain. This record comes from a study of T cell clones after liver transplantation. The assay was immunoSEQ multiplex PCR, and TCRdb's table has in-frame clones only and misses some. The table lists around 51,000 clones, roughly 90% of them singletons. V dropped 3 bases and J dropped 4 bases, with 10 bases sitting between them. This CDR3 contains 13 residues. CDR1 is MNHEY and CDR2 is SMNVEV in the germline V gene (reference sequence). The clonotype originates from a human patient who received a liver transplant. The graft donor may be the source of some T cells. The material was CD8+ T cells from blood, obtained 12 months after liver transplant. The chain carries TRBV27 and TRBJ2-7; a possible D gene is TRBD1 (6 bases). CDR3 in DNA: TGTGCCAGCAGTTTGAACACAGGGTACGAGCAGTACTTC. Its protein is CASSLNTGYEQYF.